This T cell receptor (beta chain) derives from a study of patients and donors after allogeneic stem cell transplantation. Per germline, CDR1 MGHRA and CDR2 YSYEKL. V was pared by 4 bases and J by 6 bases, with 13 bases between. The CDR3 has 14 amino acids. In its sample, this clonotype was seen many times. Each CDR3 protein gets one entry after TCRdb re-called the RT-PCR reads with MiXCR. Of roughly 940,000 distinct CDR3 sequences listed, more than 15% were seen once; the top ten hold around 5.5%. Sequences were obtained from blood, either unsorted or a sorted T cell fraction (not recorded which). This TCR derives from a human donor who was either an allogeneic HSCT recipient or a stem cell or donor lymphocyte infusion donor (not recorded which). It is not recorded whose cells these are; they may come from a transplant donor. The J gene is TRBJ2-1, the V gene TRBV4-1; D ambiguous. The CDR3 sequence: CASSPYPRSNEQFF. The CDR3 DNA sequence: TGCGCCAGCAGCCCGTACCCGAGAAGCAATGAGCAGTTCTTC.